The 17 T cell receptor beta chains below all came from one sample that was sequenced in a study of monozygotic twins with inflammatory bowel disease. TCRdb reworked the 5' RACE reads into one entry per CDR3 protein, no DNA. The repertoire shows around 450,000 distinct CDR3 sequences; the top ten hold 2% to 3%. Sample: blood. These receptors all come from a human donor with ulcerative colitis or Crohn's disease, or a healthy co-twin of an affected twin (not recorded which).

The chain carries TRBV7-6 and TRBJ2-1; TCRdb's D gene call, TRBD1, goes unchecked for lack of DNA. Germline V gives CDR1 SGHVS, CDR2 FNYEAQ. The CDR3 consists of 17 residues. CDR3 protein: CASSPPLGGGYYNEQFF.

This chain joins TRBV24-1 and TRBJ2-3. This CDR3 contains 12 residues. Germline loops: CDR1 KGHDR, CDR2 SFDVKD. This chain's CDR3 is CATSDDIDTQYF.

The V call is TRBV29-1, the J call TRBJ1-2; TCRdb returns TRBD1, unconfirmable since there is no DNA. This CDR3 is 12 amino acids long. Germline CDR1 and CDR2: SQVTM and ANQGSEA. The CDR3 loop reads CSASGGGYGYTF.

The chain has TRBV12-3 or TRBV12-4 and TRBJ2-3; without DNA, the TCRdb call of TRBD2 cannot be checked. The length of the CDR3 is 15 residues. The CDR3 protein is CASSSLAAGADTQYF.

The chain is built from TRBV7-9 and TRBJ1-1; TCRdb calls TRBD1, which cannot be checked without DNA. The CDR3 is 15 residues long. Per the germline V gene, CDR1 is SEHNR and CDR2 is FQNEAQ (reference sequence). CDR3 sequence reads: CASTPFRGTNTEAFF.

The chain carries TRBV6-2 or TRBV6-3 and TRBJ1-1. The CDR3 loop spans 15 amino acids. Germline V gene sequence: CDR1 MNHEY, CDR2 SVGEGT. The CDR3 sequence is CASSYSRVGYTEAFF.

The CDR3 reads CAISEDRGSNTGELFF. The genes are TRBV10-3 and TRBJ2-2; TCRdb lists TRBD1, though no DNA is available to test this call. This CDR3 has 16 amino acids. CDR1 is ENHRY, CDR2 SYGVKD, per germline.

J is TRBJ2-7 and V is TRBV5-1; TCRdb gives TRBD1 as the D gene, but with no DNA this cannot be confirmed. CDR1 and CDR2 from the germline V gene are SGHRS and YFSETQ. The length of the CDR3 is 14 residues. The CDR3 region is CASSPGQGAEEQYF.

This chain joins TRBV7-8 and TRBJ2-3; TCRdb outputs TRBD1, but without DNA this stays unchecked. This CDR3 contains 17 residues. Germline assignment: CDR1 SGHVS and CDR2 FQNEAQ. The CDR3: CASSIIGGELRTDTQYF.

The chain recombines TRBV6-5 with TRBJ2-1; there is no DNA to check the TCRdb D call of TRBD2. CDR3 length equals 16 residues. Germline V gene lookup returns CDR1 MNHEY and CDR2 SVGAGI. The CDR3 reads CASSYSGRAAFNEQFF.

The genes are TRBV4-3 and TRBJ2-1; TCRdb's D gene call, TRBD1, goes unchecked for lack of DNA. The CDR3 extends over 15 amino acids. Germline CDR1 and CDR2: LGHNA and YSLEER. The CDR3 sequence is CASSQDTGSPNEQFF.

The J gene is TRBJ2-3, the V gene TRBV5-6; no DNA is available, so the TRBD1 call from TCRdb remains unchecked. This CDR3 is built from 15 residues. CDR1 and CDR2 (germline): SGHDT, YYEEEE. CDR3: CASSRDSLSSDTQYF.

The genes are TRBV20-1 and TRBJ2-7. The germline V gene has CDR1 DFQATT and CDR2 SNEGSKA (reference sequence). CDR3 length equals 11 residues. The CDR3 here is CSASASNEQYF.

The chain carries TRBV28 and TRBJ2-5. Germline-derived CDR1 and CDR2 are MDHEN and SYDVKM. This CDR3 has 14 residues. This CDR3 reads CASSLFRFQETQYF.

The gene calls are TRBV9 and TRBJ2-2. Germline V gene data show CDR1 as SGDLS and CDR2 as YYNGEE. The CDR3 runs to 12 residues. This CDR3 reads CASSLEPGELFF.

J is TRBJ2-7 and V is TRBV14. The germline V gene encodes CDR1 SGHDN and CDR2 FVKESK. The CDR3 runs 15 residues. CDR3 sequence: CASSDTRKDHYEQYF.

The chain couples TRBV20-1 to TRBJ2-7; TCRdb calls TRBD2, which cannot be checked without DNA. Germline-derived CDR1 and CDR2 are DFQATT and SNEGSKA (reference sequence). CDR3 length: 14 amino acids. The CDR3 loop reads CSATDPLEIYEQYF.